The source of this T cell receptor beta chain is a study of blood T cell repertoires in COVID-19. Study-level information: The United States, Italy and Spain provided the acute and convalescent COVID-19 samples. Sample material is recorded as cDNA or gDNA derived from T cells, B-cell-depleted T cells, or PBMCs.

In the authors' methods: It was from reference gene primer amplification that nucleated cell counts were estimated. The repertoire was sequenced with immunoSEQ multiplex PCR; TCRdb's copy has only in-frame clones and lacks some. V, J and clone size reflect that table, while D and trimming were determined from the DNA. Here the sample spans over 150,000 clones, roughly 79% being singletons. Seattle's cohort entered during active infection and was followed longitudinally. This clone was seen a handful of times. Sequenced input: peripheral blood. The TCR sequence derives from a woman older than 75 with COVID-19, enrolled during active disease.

Written as DNA, the CDR3 is TGTGCCAGCAGTGCGACAGACCATGGCTACACCTTC. Its protein is CASSATDHGYTF. The chain links TRBV6-2 or TRBV6-3 to TRBJ1-2; tentatively, D is TRBD1 (5 bases). There are 12 residues in the CDR3. Germline V lookup: CDR1 MNHEY, CDR2 SVGEGT. Trimming took 5 bases from V and 6 from J, leaving 10 bases between them.